These 13 T cell receptor beta chains came from one sample sequenced in a study of breast tumors, draining lymph nodes, adjacent tissues (dated by TCRdb to 2016 to 2018). The library was generated by multiplex PCR. TCRdb shows the sequencer as Illumina HiSeq 2000. TCRdb handled the public reads itself, with Q25 trimming in fastp and clone calling in MiXCR, and kept productive beta chains. Identical CDR3 protein sequences are pooled into one entry, listed with their most common genes and DNA. In all, the sample holds around 170,000 distinct CDR3 sequences, and roughly a third of those were seen once. Jointly, the top ten make up 4% to 5.5% of the sample. The axillary draining lymph nodes of breast cancer patients were the source of the lymph node samples. The sequencing input was axillary lymph node tissue. These receptors were collected from a female donor with breast cancer. Some clones in this sample may be carry-over from other donors' samples.

This clonotype was detected many times. This chain joins TRBV10-3 and TRBJ1-2; D is unresolved. This CDR3 comprises 11 residues. V lost 6 bases and J 7 bases, leaving 9 bases between the germline ends. Per the germline V gene, CDR1 is ENHRY and CDR2 is SYGVKD. The CDR3 bases are TGTGCCATCAGCGGGTCGGGTGGCTACACCTTC. Translated: CAISGSGGYTF.

The rearrangement joins TRBV12-3 or TRBV12-4 to TRBJ1-1, with 8 positions matching TRBD1. V gave up 5 bases and J gave up 8 bases; unmatched junction bases: 13. The CDR3 runs to 15 residues. The CDR3 DNA follows: TGTGCCAGCAGTCCGACCTGGCAGGGGGCCGGAGAAGCTTTCTTT. Its translation: CASSPTWQGAGEAFF.

This clonotype has at least ten counts. V gene TRBV4-2 combines with J gene TRBJ2-2; unclear D gene. Germline V lookup: CDR1 LGHNA, CDR2 YNFKEQ. The length of the CDR3 is 19 residues. V lost 1 base to trimming and J lost 3 bases, with 21 bases between them. The CDR3 region is CASSQVISSSSLDTGELFF. DNA of the CDR3: TGTGCCAGCAGCCAAGTAATTTCATCGAGCTCGCTGGACACCGGGGAGCTGTTTTTT.

J is TRBJ2-5 and V is TRBV19, with TRBD1 identical over 8 bases. V lost 6 bases, J lost 5 bases, and 11 bases stayed unmatched. The CDR3 is 15 amino acids. The germline V gene has CDR1 LNHDA and CDR2 SQIVND (reference sequence). This CDR3 is CASRPYGTGIETQYF. In nucleotides, the CDR3 is TGTGCCAGTAGACCTTATGGGACAGGAATTGAGACCCAGTACTTC.

There are many counts of this clonotype. The chain has TRBV27 and TRBJ1-4, with D uncertain. Germline V gene sequence: CDR1 MNHEY, CDR2 SMNVEV (reference sequence). This CDR3 contains 16 residues. V dropped 2 bases and J dropped 4 bases, with 14 bases sitting between them. The CDR3 is CASSLSAGSFNEKLFF. DNA of the CDR3: TGTGCCAGCAGTTTAAGTGCAGGCAGTTTTAATGAAAAACTGTTTTTT.

This clonotype was found many times. The chain has TRBV5-5 and TRBJ1-2; D call uncertain. Germline-derived CDR1 and CDR2 are SGHKS and YYEKEE (reference sequence). The ends were cut back, 2 bases at V and 2 bases at J, with 13 bases in the middle. The CDR3 length is 15 residues. DNA of the CDR3: TGTGCCAGCAGCTTAGTACAAAGGTCGAACTATGGCTACACCTTC. As protein: CASSLVQRSNYGYTF.

At least ten counts were recorded for this clonotype. This CDR3 is CASSATPYGYTF. In DNA form, the CDR3 reads TGTGCCAGCAGTGCAACCCCTTATGGCTACACCTTC. This chain links TRBV6-5 with TRBJ1-2; D is unclear. With 5 bases removed from V and 5 bases from J, the gap between germline ends came to 9 bases. Germline lookup yields CDR1 MNHEY and CDR2 SVGAGI. The CDR3 length is 12 residues.

CDR3 coding DNA: TGTGCCAGCAGTTCCCGACCGTTCAATGAGCAGTTCTTC. This gives the protein CASSSRPFNEQFF. The V gene is TRBV27, the J gene TRBJ2-1, with no clear D. V was clipped by 4 bases and J by 6 bases, with 10 bases between them. Germline CDR1 and CDR2: MNHEY and SMNVEV (reference sequence). The CDR3 covers 13 residues.

V usage is TRBV28 and J usage is TRBJ1-4; D unclear. The CDR3 totals 12 residues. CDR1 and CDR2 from the germline V gene are MDHEN and SYDVKM. The ends were cut back, 2 bases at V and 8 bases at J, with 6 bases in the middle. CDR3 sequence (DNA): TGTGCCAGCAGTTTAAAGGCCGAAAAACTGTTTTTT. Translation gives CASSLKAEKLFF.

This clonotype appeared many times. V is TRBV20-1 and J is TRBJ2-1; 7 bases fit TRBD2. Looked up from germline, CDR1 is DFQATT and CDR2 is SNEGSKA (reference sequence). The CDR3 runs to 14 residues. After removal of 5 bases from V and 1 base from J, the junction contained 5 bases not matched to a gene. CDR3 sequence (DNA): TGCAGTGCTGCCAGGGAGGGTTCCTACAATGAGCAGTTCTTC. Translation: CSAAREGSYNEQFF.

About this clonotype: A much bigger clone sits one base away, suggesting this may be a read error. The chain links TRBV20-1 to TRBJ2-1; D not resolved. The CDR3 has 18 residues. The V end lost 4 bases, the J end lost 4 bases, and 26 bases lay between the germline ends. Per germline, CDR1 DFQATT and CDR2 SNEGSKA (reference sequence). The CDR3 spells CSAIVGISWAESYNEQFF. Written as DNA, the CDR3 is TGCAGTGCTATTGTGGGAATTAGCTGGGCGGAGTCGTACAATGAGCAGTTCTTC.

This clonotype was recorded many times. J is TRBJ2-3 and V is TRBV6-4; D is unclear. The CDR3 spans 14 residues. Trimming cost V 3 bases and J 7 bases, with 14 bases left between them. The germline V gene has CDR1 MRHNA and CDR2 SNTAGT. The DNA for the CDR3 is TGTGCCAGCAGTGAAAGACGGGTGGGGAATACGCAGTATTTT. It encodes CASSERRVGNTQYF.

With respect to this clonotype: A much larger clone is a single base away; this may be a read error. The chain employs TRBV5-4 and TRBJ1-4; tentative D call: TRBD1 (6 bases). The CDR3 has 15 amino acids. CDR1 and CDR2 from the germline V gene are SGHNT and YYREEE (reference sequence). DNA of the CDR3: TGTGCCAGCAGCTTGAGTGGACAGACTAATGAAGAACTGTTTTTT. It encodes CASSLSGQTNEELFF.